The sequence of this TCR beta chain was determined in a study of blood T cell repertoires in COVID-19. The method was immunoSEQ multiplex PCR; TCRdb's version includes in-frame clones alone and lacks a portion of them. The repertoire holds about 250,000 clones, with about 88% as singletons. Germline V CDR1 and CDR2: MDHEN, SYDVKM. After removal of 5 bases from V and 1 base from J, the junction contained 9 bases not matched to a gene. This CDR3 region has 17 residues. The receptor was derived from a woman aged 45-60 years who had recovered from COVID-19. The sequencing sample was made of PBMCs or T cells enriched from blood (not recorded which). The V and J genes are TRBV28 and TRBJ1-5, with 9 bases aligning to TRBD1. The CDR3 here is CASSPDRGYESNQPQHF. For the CDR3, the DNA is TGTGCCAGCAGTCCCGACAGGGGGTATGAAAGCAATCAGCCCCAGCATTTT.